This entry lists 26 T cell receptor beta chains sequenced from one sample in a study of cytomegalovirus exposure and HLA in healthy donors. Primers: 60 Vbeta forward and 13 Jbeta reverse. Sequenced by immunoSEQ multiplex PCR; TCRdb stores in-frame clones only, minus some. The sample has about 80,000 clones; less than 80% are singletons. The material sequenced was PBMCs. The origin of the receptors is a human donor in good health.

The genes are TRBV6-1 and TRBJ2-7; 7 bases are a match to TRBD1. From germline, CDR1 is MNHNS and CDR2 SASEGT. This CDR3 has 15 residues. V dropped 1 base and J dropped 4; count of bases not matched to a gene: 7. DNA of the CDR3: TGTGCCAGCAGTGAAGGTGGGACAGATGTATACGAGCAGTACTTC. Its translation: CASSEGGTDVYEQYF.

The gene calls are TRBV25-1 and TRBJ2-1; D ambiguous. Deletions cut 3 bases from V and 5 bases from J, with 5 bases between. From germline, CDR1 is MGHDK and CDR2 SYGVNS. The CDR3 is 12 residues long. Written as DNA, the CDR3 is TGTGCCAGCAGTGACAGGCACAATGAGCAGTTCTTC. Protein product: CASSDRHNEQFF.

This clone was counted a single time. The chain joins TRBV5-1 to TRBJ2-1, with TRBD2 identical over 11 bases. Trimming cost V 0 bases and J 7 bases; bases outside gene matches: 0. CDR3 length: 14 residues. Per germline, CDR1 SGHRS and CDR2 YFSETQ. The CDR3 loop is CASSLGLAGNEQFF. The CDR3 DNA reads as TGCGCCAGCAGCTTGGGACTAGCGGGGAATGAGCAGTTCTTC.

The sample holds one count of this clone. The V and J genes are TRBV7-2 and TRBJ2-3, with TRBD1 matching 7 bases. This CDR3 region has 17 residues. Trimming cost V 5 bases and J 1 base; bases outside gene matches: 12. CDR1 is SGHTA and CDR2 is FQGNSA in the germline V gene. Here the CDR3 DNA reads TGTGCCAGCAGCGCCCGGACCCGCGGACAGGGCACAGATACGCAGTATTTT. Translated: CASSARTRGQGTDTQYF.

V usage is TRBV21-1 and J usage is TRBJ2-7; the listed D gene, TRBD2, was not tested against the DNA. TRBV21-1 is described as a pseudogene. This CDR3 spans 20 amino acids. The CDR3 reads CASSKVVKGGLAGPTYEQYF. The CDR3 DNA reads TGTGCCAGCAGCAAAGTGGTCAAGGGTGGGCTAGCGGGGCCTACCTACGAGCAGTACTTC.

V and J are TRBV15 and TRBJ2-5; possible D gene TRBD1, 8 bases. Germline-derived CDR1 and CDR2 are LNHNV and YYDKDF (reference sequence). Trimming removed 2 bases at V and 0 bases at J, with 16 bases between. The CDR3 has 17 residues. The CDR3 nucleotides read TGTGCCACCAGCAGACCAGGACAGGGAGGGGACCAAGAGACCCAGTACTTC. Amino acids: CATSRPGQGGDQETQYF. Full variable domain (missing parts from reference TRBV15 and TRBJ2-5): DAMVIQNPRYQVTQFGKPVTLSCSQTLNHNVMYWYQQKSSQAPKLLFHYYDKDFNNEADTPDNFQSRRPNTSFCFLDIRSPGLGDTAMYLCATSRPGQGGDQETQYFGPGTRLLVL.

The chain couples TRBV29-1 to TRBJ2-3; D is ambiguous. Germline V gene data show CDR1 as SQVTM and CDR2 as ANQGSEA. This CDR3 region has 11 residues. Trimming removed 6 bases from V and 8 bases from J, with 12 bases in between. The CDR3 DNA sequence: TGCAGCGTCCGAACCTCGGGTACGCAGTATTTT. This sequence encodes CSVRTSGTQYF.

The chain joins TRBV6-1 to TRBJ2-7; D possibly corresponds to TRBD1 (6 bases). The V end was cut by 6 bases, the J end by 6 bases, with 9 bases between. Germline loops: CDR1 MNHNS, CDR2 SASEGT. The CDR3 runs to 11 residues. CDR3 bases: TGTGCCAGCAGGACAGGTTTCGAGCAGTACTTC. Translated: CASRTGFEQYF.

The chain employs TRBV4-3 and TRBJ2-5; 9 bases are shared with TRBD1. V trimming: 4 bases; J trimming: 4 bases; junction bases outside the gene matches: 7. Looked up from germline, CDR1 is LGHNA and CDR2 is YSLEER. The CDR3 loop spans 15 amino acids. CDR3 bases: TGCGCCAGCAGCCCAGCGACAGGGGGATCAGAGACCCAGTACTTC. Amino acids: CASSPATGGSETQYF.

This chain uses TRBV9 with TRBJ2-5; tentative D call: TRBD1 (7 bases). CDR3 length: 14 amino acids. Between the trimmed V and J ends, which lost 3 bases and 4 bases, there was a span of 13 bases. Germline V gene lookup returns CDR1 SGDLS and CDR2 YYNGEE. CDR3 in amino acids: CASSGYRGGETQYF. The CDR3 bases are TGTGCCAGCAGCGGCTACAGGGGAGGAGAGACCCAGTACTTC. The whole variable domain, remainder taken from reference TRBV9 and TRBJ2-5, is DSGVTQTPKHLITATGQRVTLRCSPRSGDLSVYWYQQSLDQGLQFLIQYYNGEERAKGNILERFSAQQFPDLHSELNLSSLELGDSALYFCASSGYRGGETQYFGPGTRLLVL.

The chain uses TRBV29-1 and TRBJ2-6; TRBD1 matches 11 bases. V shed 2 bases, J shed 4 bases, and the junction held 10 bases outside the gene matches. Per germline, CDR1 SQVTM and CDR2 ANQGSEA. The CDR3 is made up of 18 amino acids. CDR3 in DNA: TGCAGCGTTGAACTGAAAGGGACAGGGGGGGAAGGGGCCAACGTCCTGACTTTC. It encodes CSVELKGTGGEGANVLTF.

V usage is TRBV19 and J usage is TRBJ2-1; 14 bases map to TRBD2. The junction had 5 bases not matched to a gene; V was cut back by 7 bases and J by 6 bases. Germline CDR1 LNHDA, CDR2 SQIVND (reference sequence). The CDR3 contains 15 residues. The CDR3 sequence is CASTGLAGVLNEQFF. As DNA, the CDR3 is TGTGCCAGTACGGGACTAGCGGGGGTCCTCAATGAGCAGTTCTTC.

J is TRBJ1-6 and V is TRBV2, with TRBD1 identical over 9 bases. CDR3 size: 15 residues. Germline values: CDR1 SNHLY, CDR2 FYNNEI. V lost 4 bases to trimming and J lost 4 bases; unmatched junction nucleotides: 2. CDR3 nucleotides: TGTGCCAGCAGTGGACAGGGGGGTTATAATTCACCCCTCCACTTT. This encodes CASSGQGGYNSPLHF.

This chain links TRBV27 with TRBJ2-7; TRBD2 agrees at 7 bases. Germline CDR1 MNHEY, CDR2 SMNVEV (reference sequence). V was clipped by 6 bases and J by 4 bases; unmatched bases: 9. This CDR3 spans 14 amino acids. The CDR3, as DNA: TGTGCCAGCAGGCCTGGGGGGGGTTGGTACGAGCAGTACTTC. As protein: CASRPGGGWYEQYF.

CDR3: CASSPRRETNEQYF. The CDR3 DNA reads as TGTGCCAGCTCACCTAGGCGGGAGACAAACGAGCAGTACTTC. This chain links TRBV18 with TRBJ2-7, with 7 bases matching TRBD2. This CDR3 region has 14 residues. J gave up 5 bases and V 3 bases, and 7 bases lay outside the gene matches. Per the germline V gene, CDR1 is KGHSH and CDR2 is LQKENI.

This clone was seen a single time. This chain joins TRBV7-9 and TRBJ2-7; 7 nucleotides align to TRBD1. With 7 bases clipped from V and 2 bases from J, the junction kept 2 bases outside the gene matches. The CDR3 runs 12 residues. Germline loops: CDR1 SEHNR, CDR2 FQNEAQ (reference sequence). This CDR3 reads CASTQGTYEQYF. The CDR3 region has the DNA TGTGCCAGCACACAGGGGACCTACGAGCAGTACTTC.

V and J are TRBV4-3 and TRBJ1-2; a weak D match, TRBD1 (5 bases). Deletions cut 0 bases from V and 6 bases from J, with 14 bases between. This CDR3 is 15 amino acids long. CDR1 is LGHNA, CDR2 YSLEER, per germline. The CDR3 DNA sequence: TGCGCCAGCAGCCAAGAATCTCTCCAGGGCGATGGCTACACCTTC. This sequence encodes CASSQESLQGDGYTF.

The V call is TRBV7-2, the J call TRBJ2-5; D remains unclear. Germline CDR1 reads SGHTA; CDR2 reads FQGNSA. V was clipped by 2 bases and J by 0 bases, with 7 bases between them. The CDR3 length is 14 residues. CDR3: CASSLYSHQETQYF. The CDR3 bases are TGTGCCAGCAGCTTATACAGCCACCAAGAGACCCAGTACTTC.

V gene TRBV9 combines with J gene TRBJ1-1, with D perhaps matching TRBD1 (5 bases). Germline CDR1 and CDR2: SGDLS and YYNGEE. V shed 0 bases and J shed 7 bases, with 16 bases lying between them. The CDR3 contains 15 residues. The CDR3 bases are TGTGCCAGCAGCGTAGAAGGGGATAGGCTTAGTGAAGCTTTCTTT. This encodes CASSVEGDRLSEAFF.

This sequence joins TRBV5-4 and TRBJ2-3; 9 bases agree with TRBD2. CDR1 is SGHNT and CDR2 is YYREEE in the germline V gene (reference sequence). The CDR3 runs 17 residues. V dropped 0 bases and J dropped 6; count of bases not matched to a gene: 11. The CDR3 reads CASSLVLLAGTGDTQYF. The CDR3, as DNA: TGTGCCAGCAGCTTGGTTTTGCTAGCGGGGACGGGGGATACGCAGTATTTT. Full variable domain (outside the CDR3, taken from reference TRBV5-4 and TRBJ2-3): ETGVTQSPTHLIKTRGQQVTLRCSSQSGHNTVSWYQQALGQGPQFIFQYYREEENGRGNFPPRFSGLQFPNYSSELNVNALELDDSALYLCASSLVLLAGTGDTQYFGPGTRLTVL.

CDR3 protein: CASSERQLVNYGYTF. The CDR3 region has the DNA TGTGCCAGCAGTGAAAGACAGCTGGTGAACTATGGCTACACCTTC. The V call is TRBV2, the J call TRBJ1-2; TRBD1 might be the D (5 bases). CDR1 and CDR2 (germline): SNHLY, FYNNEI. The CDR3 loop spans 15 amino acids. Trimming cost V 2 bases and J 2 bases, with 12 bases left between them.

This clone was observed a few times. This chain links TRBV5-6 with TRBJ2-1, with D maybe TRBD1 (6 bases). CDR3 length: 12 amino acids. Germline V gene lookup returns CDR1 SGHDT and CDR2 YYEEEE. V was shortened by 4 bases and J by 10 bases, with 12 bases between the two germline ends. The CDR3 reads CASSTGHREQFF. Written as DNA, the CDR3 is TGTGCCAGCAGCACGGGACACCGGGAGCAGTTCTTC.

The genes are TRBV29-1 and TRBJ1-1; 8 nucleotides match TRBD1. J lost 5 bases, V lost 4 bases, and 0 bases had no gene match. CDR1 SQVTM and CDR2 ANQGSEA come from the germline V gene. This CDR3 has 11 residues. The CDR3 DNA follows: TGCAGCGTTGGACAGGGGACTGAAGCTTTCTTT. Amino acid sequence: CSVGQGTEAFF.

This clone was counted a single time. V is TRBV25-1 and J is TRBJ2-1, with 8 nucleotides matching TRBD1. This CDR3 has 18 residues. Germline CDR1 and CDR2: MGHDK and SYGVNS. V dropped 0 bases and J dropped 6; count of bases not matched to a gene: 13. CDR3 amino acids: CASSEYITDRASSNEQFF. CDR3 in DNA: TGTGCCAGCAGTGAATATATAACGGACAGGGCATCATCCAATGAGCAGTTCTTC.

This rearrangement joins TRBV6-5 to TRBJ2-7, with D tentatively TRBD1 (5 bases). The germline CDR1 and CDR2 sequences are MNHEY and SVGAGI. CDR3 length: 14 residues. The ends were cut back, 5 bases at V and 5 bases at J, with 16 bases in the middle. CDR3 sequence reads: CASSPPRVNDEQYF. CDR3 DNA sequence: TGTGCCAGCAGTCCGCCCAGGGTAAACGACGAGCAGTACTTC.

This rearrangement joins TRBV9 to TRBJ1-1, with 9 bases aligning to TRBD1. This CDR3 has 17 residues. With 0 bases clipped from V and 5 bases from J, the junction kept 11 bases outside the gene matches. The germline CDR1 and CDR2 sequences are SGDLS and YYNGEE. The CDR3 bases are TGTGCCAGCAGCGTAGGTTGGGACAGGGAGGCGAATACTGAAGCTTTCTTT. It is translated as CASSVGWDREANTEAFF.